Shown below are 21 T cell receptor beta chains from a single sample sequenced in a study of Ad26.COV2.S vaccination and SARS-CoV-2 variants. Libraries were prepared by immunoSEQ multiplex PCR; TCRdb keeps only in-frame clonotypes and omits some of them. The repertoire holds a few hundred thousand clones, 83% seen once, with nearly 7.5% in the top ten. Treatment noted: about 20 received Ad26.COV2.S at low or high dose, single or two shots; 5 received placebo; per-sample allocation not given. Following the first vaccine or placebo injection, samples were taken on day 63. The sample consisted of peripheral blood, taken in a trial of Ad26.COV2.S vaccine versus placebo. These TCRs come from a person aged 18-60 years who received the Ad26.COV2.S COVID-19 vaccine or a placebo.

The chain recombines TRBV9 with TRBJ2-2; TRBD1 or TRBD2 may be the D gene (5 bases each). The V gene lost 0 bases and the J gene lost 4 bases, with 10 bases spanning the gap. CDR1 and CDR2 (germline): SGDLS, YYNGEE. The CDR3 totals 15 residues. The CDR3, as DNA: TGTGCCAGCAGCGTAGAGGGGACCCTCACCGGGGAGCTGTTTTTT. Its protein product is CASSVEGTLTGELFF.

The CDR3 sequence is CASSLDASSINEQFF. CDR3 sequence (DNA): TGCGCCAGCAGCTTGGATGCGAGTTCTATAAATGAGCAGTTCTTC. This chain joins TRBV5-1 and TRBJ2-1; no clear D. Germline V gives CDR1 SGHRS, CDR2 YFSETQ. CDR3 length equals 15 residues. V lost 0 bases and J 7 bases, leaving 14 bases between the germline ends.

This clone appeared a few times. The V and J genes are TRBV9 and TRBJ2-1; 7 bases line up with TRBD2. The V gene end was trimmed by 3 bases and the J gene end by 7 bases; junction bases not matched to a gene: 10. This CDR3 contains 15 residues. Germline V gives CDR1 SGDLS, CDR2 YYNGEE. The CDR3 nucleotides read TGTGCCAGCAGCGGGACGGGACTACACTATAATGAGCAGTTCTTC. Translating it yields CASSGTGLHYNEQFF.

The chain joins TRBV3-1 (or the pseudogene TRBV3-2) to TRBJ1-1; no clear D. The germline V gene has CDR1 LGHDT and CDR2 YNNKEL (reference sequence). The CDR3 is made up of 16 amino acids. V dropped 4 bases and J dropped 1 base, with 16 bases sitting between them. The CDR3 nucleotides are TGTGCCAGCAGCCCGCCAGGACTGATCAGGAACACTGAAGCTTTCTTT. This gives the protein CASSPPGLIRNTEAFF.

This chain links TRBV28 with TRBJ2-3; 7 bases agree with TRBD1. The CDR3 extends over 13 amino acids. Looked up from germline, CDR1 is MDHEN and CDR2 is SYDVKM. J gave up 4 bases and V 5 bases, and 3 bases lay outside the gene matches. In DNA form, the CDR3 reads TGTGCCAGCAGTGGACAGGAGGCAGATACGCAGTATTTT. Its translation is CASSGQEADTQYF. Drawing the rest from reference TRBV28 and TRBJ2-3, the complete variable domain is DVKVTQSSRYLVKRTGEKVFLECVQDMDHENMFWYRQDPGLGLRLIYFSYDVKMKEKGDIPEGYSVSREKKERFSLILESASTNQTSMYLCASSGQEADTQYFGPGTRLTVL.

This clone showed up just once. In DNA form, the CDR3 reads TGTGCCAGCAGCGCCGATGCAGGACAGGGGGCCACAGATACGCAGTATTTT. Protein product: CASSADAGQGATDTQYF. J is TRBJ2-3 and V is TRBV9, with 11 bases identical to TRBD1. Unmatched junction bases numbered 8, after V lost 3 bases and J lost 2 bases. From germline, CDR1 is SGDLS and CDR2 YYNGEE. The CDR3 sequence is 17 residues long.

The chain employs TRBV7-6 and TRBJ1-6; D remains unclear. The length of the CDR3 is 18 residues. Germline lookup yields CDR1 SGHVS and CDR2 FNYEAQ. Trimming removed 5 bases from V and 8 bases from J, with 25 bases in between. The CDR3 here is CASSKSSWENGLDSPLHF. CDR3 DNA: TGTGCCAGCAGCAAGTCCTCCTGGGAGAACGGTTTAGATTCACCCCTCCACTTT.

The chain couples TRBV5-4 to TRBJ2-5, with TRBD1 matching over 7 bases. CDR3 length: 16 residues. Trimming took 4 bases from V and 0 from J; bases not matched to a gene: 9. In germline, CDR1 is SGHNT, CDR2 YYREEE (reference sequence). Here the CDR3 reads CASSQDETGYQETQYF. CDR3 in DNA: TGTGCCAGCAGCCAGGACGAGACAGGGTACCAAGAGACCCAGTACTTC.

This chain joins TRBV19 and TRBJ1-4, with 10 positions matching TRBD1. With 5 bases clipped from V and 8 bases from J, the junction kept 5 bases outside the gene matches. Germline CDR1 reads LNHDA; CDR2 reads SQIVND (reference sequence). The CDR3 loop spans 14 amino acids. Here the CDR3 DNA reads TGTGCCAGTAGTTGGGACAGGGGTGGGGAAAAACTGTTTTTT. Its translation: CASSWDRGGEKLFF.

J is TRBJ2-7 and V is TRBV14, with D hard to call. CDR3 length: 16 residues. From germline, CDR1 is SGHDN and CDR2 FVKESK. V lost 4 bases to trimming and J lost 7 bases, with 23 bases between them. This chain's CDR3 is CASSPPGASGYREQYF. CDR3 DNA: TGTGCCAGCAGCCCCCCAGGAGCATCCGGCTATAGGGAGCAGTACTTC.

V is TRBV24-1 and J is TRBJ1-1; a possible D gene is TRBD1 (5 bases). Germline CDR1 and CDR2: KGHDR and SFDVKD. Trimming took 3 bases from V and 1 from J, leaving 14 bases between them. CDR3 length equals 16 residues. Here the CDR3 reads CATSDGGGGKNTEAFF. The CDR3 nucleotides are TGTGCCACCAGTGATGGAGGCGGGGGAAAGAACACTGAAGCTTTCTTT.

The J gene is TRBJ1-5, the V gene TRBV19; 10 bases align to TRBD1. The CDR3 totals 15 residues. From germline, CDR1 is LNHDA and CDR2 SQIVND (reference sequence). The junction had 14 bases not matched to a gene; V was cut back by 11 bases and J by 7 bases. The chain's CDR3 is CASRDRGGRRQPQHF. The CDR3, as DNA: TGTGCCTCCAGGGACAGGGGAGGAAGGAGGCAGCCCCAGCATTTT. Full variable domain (rest looked up from reference TRBV19 and TRBJ1-5): DGGITQSPKYLFRKEGQNVTLSCEQNLNHDAMYWYRQDPGQGLRLIYYSQIVNDFQKGDIAEGYSVSREKKESFPLTVTSAQKNPTAFYLCASRDRGGRRQPQHFGDGTRLSIL.

The chain uses TRBV18 and TRBJ2-3; 8 bases match TRBD1. With 3 bases clipped from V and 4 bases from J, the junction kept 12 bases outside the gene matches. Germline CDR1 reads KGHSH; CDR2 reads LQKENI. The CDR3 extends over 17 amino acids. Here the CDR3 DNA reads TGTGCCAGCTCACCTCATGTAGGACAGGGCAACTCAGATACGCAGTATTTT. Its translation: CASSPHVGQGNSDTQYF.

V and J are TRBV9 and TRBJ2-3; TRBD2 matches 11 bases. Unmatched junction bases numbered 7, after V lost 6 bases and J lost 4 bases. This CDR3 contains 15 residues. From germline, CDR1 is SGDLS and CDR2 YYNGEE. CDR3: CASNLAGGRADTQYF. The CDR3 nucleotides read TGTGCCAGCAACCTAGCGGGGGGCCGGGCAGATACGCAGTATTTT.

The chain links TRBV11-2 to TRBJ2-3, with 9 bases that match TRBD2. Unmatched junction bases numbered 2, after V lost 8 bases and J lost 5 bases. Germline values: CDR1 SGHAT, CDR2 FQNNGV. The CDR3 has 12 residues. The DNA for the CDR3 is TGTGCCAGCCAAGCGGGGGGAGATACGCAGTATTTT. Its protein is CASQAGGDTQYF.

The chain has TRBV9 and TRBJ1-2; 8 nucleotides agree with TRBD1. Losses at the gene ends were 2 bases for V and 0 bases for J; bases not matched to a gene: 0. The CDR3 runs 14 residues. Germline V gives CDR1 SGDLS, CDR2 YYNGEE. The DNA for the CDR3 is TGTGCCAGCAGCGTGACAGGGGCTAACTATGGCTACACCTTC. Protein sequence: CASSVTGANYGYTF.

V and J are TRBV7-9 and TRBJ2-5, with TRBD2 matching over 7 bases. CDR1 and CDR2 (germline): SEHNR, FQNEAQ (reference sequence). The CDR3 extends over 15 amino acids. The V gene end was trimmed by 7 bases and the J gene end by 4 bases; junction bases not matched to a gene: 12. The CDR3 region is CASILGRTGGETQYF. The DNA of the CDR3 is TGTGCCAGCATCCTAGGACGTACGGGGGGAGAGACCCAGTACTTC.

This chain links TRBV6-5 with TRBJ2-2, with 9 bases matching TRBD2. The CDR3 runs 15 residues. Germline CDR1 and CDR2: MNHEY and SVGAGI. The V and J ends lost 7 bases and 3 bases, in that order; junction bases with no gene match: 6. In nucleotides, the CDR3 is TGTGCCAGCAACTTAGCGGGAGCGGACACCGGGGAGCTGTTTTTT. Translating gives CASNLAGADTGELFF.

The genes are TRBV2 and TRBJ2-3, with TRBD2 as a possible D gene (5 bases). Germline V CDR1 and CDR2: SNHLY, FYNNEI. V gave up 6 bases and J gave up 5 bases, with 15 bases separating them. The CDR3 runs to 14 residues. CDR3 loop: CASRIGVREDTQYF. The CDR3 coding sequence is TGTGCCAGCAGGATCGGGGTACGGGAAGATACGCAGTATTTT.

The genes are TRBV30 and TRBJ1-6; D is perhaps TRBD1 (5 bases). The CDR3 length is 17 residues. Trimming left V 2 bases short and J 7 bases short, with 21 bases between. Looked up from germline, CDR1 is GTSNPN and CDR2 is SVGIG (reference sequence). CDR3 in amino acids: CAWSPRGSLRGNSPLHF. Here the CDR3 DNA reads TGTGCCTGGAGTCCAAGGGGTTCGCTTAGGGGCAATTCACCCCTCCACTTT.

This chain joins TRBV5-5 and TRBJ1-3, with D perhaps matching TRBD1 (6 bases). The CDR3 sequence is 16 residues long. The V gene lost 4 bases and the J gene lost 0 bases, with 14 bases spanning the gap. The germline CDR1 and CDR2 sequences are SGHKS and YYEKEE (reference sequence). CDR3 nucleotide sequence: TGTGCCAGCAGCCCGGGGGACACGAGCTCTGGAAACACCATATATTTT. The encoded protein is CASSPGDTSSGNTIYF.